This T cell receptor (beta chain) was captured by sequencing in a study of OX40 agonist ivuxolimab in advanced cancers. Study details: Partial response was recorded in three patients: one hepatocellular carcinoma and two cutaneous melanoma cases. Study results and caveats: At 0.1 to 3.0 mg/kg, clonal expansion of CD4+ and CD8+ blood T cells had occurred by week 6.

In regard to this clone: Its antigen is not identified.

Generated by immunoSEQ multiplex PCR, the TCRdb table keeps only in-frame clones and is missing some. The table records some 43,000 clones, approximately 84% of them present only once. CDR3 length: 15 residues. Germline V gene lookup returns CDR1 MGHRA and CDR2 YSYEKL. J gave up 5 bases and V 3 bases, and 7 bases lay outside the gene matches. This sequence was found in an adult with an advanced solid tumor such as melanoma, head and neck, liver or kidney cancer. This chain uses TRBV4-1 with TRBJ1-5; 7 bases match TRBD1. Sequencing was performed on CD4+ or CD8+ T cells sorted from blood, taken in a trial of the OX40 agonist ivuxolimab. Written as DNA, the CDR3 is TGCGCCAGCAGCCAGGGAGACAGGGATTATCAGCCCCAGCATTTT. Encoded protein: CASSQGDRDYQPQHF.